Listed below are T cell receptor beta chains from one sample, sequenced in a study of blood T cells in healthy people across ages. From the 5' RACE reads, TCRdb called clonotypes with MiXCR, one entry per CDR3 protein. The sample yields about 800,000 distinct CDR3 sequences, just under 25% seen once. The data were also submitted as part of a second study, on T cells of mothers and their children.

The sequenced sample was blood. These receptors all stem from a boy between 10 and 17 years old in good health. Each CDR3 is given with its conserved first and last residue. Each record gives: V gene, clone size, D gene, J gene, CDR3 protein, CDR3 DNA. A D gene is named only where the DNA matches it firmly. Size values are once, few and many counts, or a class for expanded clones, and some rows have none.

TRBV4-1	once	TRBD1	TRBJ1-5	CASSQVPGQLSGKGNQPQHF	TGCGCCAGCAGCCAAGTCCCGGGACAGCTGTCAGGAAAAGGCAATCAGCCCCAGCATTTT
TRBV9	NA	NA	TRBJ2-7	CASSALGQGGVEQYF	TGTGCCAGCAGCGCCCTAGGGCAGGGGGGTGTCGAGCAGTACTTC
TRBV12-3/TRBV12-4	NA	NA	TRBJ1-6	CASSLLDRRGSPLHF	TGTGCCAGCAGTCTCCTCGACAGGAGGGGTTCACCCCTCCACTTT
TRBV7-9	NA	NA	TRBJ1-3	CASSPIQDSGNTIYF	TGTGCCAGCAGCCCAATACAGGATTCTGGAAACACCATATATTTT
TRBV6-6	NA	TRBD1	TRBJ2-3	CASSYWTGRPDTQYF	TGTGCCAGCAGCTACTGGACAGGGCGCCCAGATACGCAGTATTTT
TRBV20-1	once	NA	TRBJ2-1	CSAQVRHPGQFF	TGCAGTGCTCAGGTTAGGCATCCCGGGCAGTTCTTC
TRBV7-9	few	TRBD1	TRBJ2-6	CASSPGQGFSGANVLTF	TGTGCCAGCAGCCCGGGACAGGGCTTTTCTGGGGCCAACGTCCTGACTTTC
TRBV19	few	TRBD1	TRBJ2-3	CASHRRGTGGSDAQYF	TGTGCCAGCCACAGACGTGGGACAGGGGGGTCAGATGCGCAGTATTTT
TRBV19	few	TRBD1	TRBJ2-1	CASSMIGQGGFNWANEQFF	TGTGCCAGTAGTATGATAGGACAGGGGGGCTTCAATTGGGCCAATGAGCAGTTCTTC
TRBV7-7	few	TRBD2	TRBJ2-5	CASSLSGGFQETQYF	TGTGCTAGCAGCTTAAGCGGGGGCTTCCAAGAGACCCAGTACTTC
TRBV6-1	NA	TRBD2	TRBJ2-3	CASSVAGGLDTQYF	TGTGCCAGCAGCGTAGCGGGAGGGCTTGATACGCAGTATTTT
TRBV15	NA	NA	TRBJ1-1	CATSRDGGGTEAFF	TGTGCCACCAGCAGGGATGGAGGTGGGACTGAAGCTTTCTTT
TRBV20-1	few	TRBD1	TRBJ2-1	CSAWTGGNEQFF	TGCAGTGCTTGGACAGGGGGCAATGAGCAGTTCTTC
TRBV28	few	NA	TRBJ2-7	CASSGAQGSEYEQYF	TGTGCCAGCAGTGGGGCACAGGGCAGCGAGTACGAGCAGTACTTC
TRBV7-2	NA	NA	TRBJ2-3	CASRKLTSGTDTQYF	TGTGCCAGTCGGAAGTTGACTAGTGGGACAGATACGCAGTATTTT
TRBV28	NA	NA	TRBJ2-1	CASSPEALGNNEQFF	TGTGCCAGCAGCCCCGAGGCTCTGGGAAACAATGAGCAGTTCTTC
TRBV6-2/TRBV6-3	NA	NA	TRBJ2-7	CASSYEGRVRGDEQYF	TGTGCCAGCAGTTACGAAGGAAGGGTACGAGGGGACGAGCAGTACTTC
TRBV7-6	NA	NA	TRBJ2-1	CASNLERGSQHIEQFF	TGTGCCAGCAACTTAGAGAGGGGGAGTCAGCATATTGAGCAGTTCTTC
TRBV19	few	TRBD1	TRBJ1-5	CATATGNQPQHF	TGTGCCACTGCGACAGGGAATCAGCCCCAGCATTTT
TRBV29-1	NA	TRBD2	TRBJ2-3	CSVRTSGGSTDTQYF	TGCAGCGTGAGGACTAGCGGGGGGAGCACAGATACGCAGTATTTT
TRBV4-1	NA	TRBD1	TRBJ1-2	CVSSLKDRGAIGTF	TGCGTCAGCAGCCTTAAGGACAGGGGAGCGATCGGCACCTTC
TRBV10-3	NA	NA	TRBJ1-2	CAIRVGRFGHYGYTF	TGTGCCATCAGGGTCGGTCGGTTCGGGCACTATGGCTACACCTTC
TRBV10-3	NA	NA	TRBJ2-7	CAISESTEGVYEQYF	TGTGCCATCAGTGAGTCGACCGAGGGGGTCTACGAGCAGTACTTC
TRBV11-2	NA	NA	TRBJ2-7	CASSQGTGGADSYEQYF	TGTGCCAGCAGCCAAGGGACTGGCGGGGCTGATTCCTACGAGCAGTACTTC
TRBV4-1	many	NA	TRBJ1-2	CASSQDSYGYTF	TGCGCCAGCAGCCAAGATTCCTATGGCTACACCTTC
TRBV28	NA	TRBD1	TRBJ2-5	CVSRPGGGWTQYF	TGTGTCAGCAGACCAGGGGGCGGCTGGACCCAGTACTTC
TRBV5-8	NA	NA	TRBJ2-2	CASSFPGWAGELFF	TGTGCCAGCAGCTTCCCGGGGTGGGCCGGGGAGCTGTTTTTT
TRBV12-3/TRBV12-4	NA	TRBD1	TRBJ1-5	CASSGTGNQPQHF	TGTGCCAGCAGCGGGACAGGGAATCAGCCCCAGCATTTT
TRBV20-1	NA	NA	TRBJ2-1	CSARPPGTPYNEQFF	TGCAGTGCTAGGCCCCCGGGGACACCTTACAATGAGCAGTTCTTC
TRBV4-3	NA	TRBD1	TRBJ1-1	CASSQDRTGVTEAFF	TGCGCCAGCAGCCAAGATAGGACAGGGGTCACTGAAGCTTTCTTT
TRBV29-1	many	NA	TRBJ2-1	CSVEDRRRTNYNEQFF	TGCAGCGTTGAAGATCGGAGACGGACAAATTACAATGAGCAGTTCTTC
TRBV28	few	NA	TRBJ2-5	CASSPSLRRAGELQETQYF	TGTGCCAGCAGCCCCTCTCTTCGACGGGCAGGAGAGCTCCAAGAGACCCAGTACTTC
TRBV29-1	few	NA	TRBJ1-2	CSVEGTRGYGYTF	TGCAGCGTTGAAGGGACAAGGGGGTATGGCTACACCTTC
TRBV6-6	few	TRBD1	TRBJ1-3	CASSQGDTIYF	TGTGCCAGCAGTCAGGGGGACACCATATATTTT
TRBV6-5	once	NA	TRBJ1-2	CASSPQGGRSNYGYTF	TGTGCCAGCAGCCCCCAAGGGGGGCGGAGTAACTATGGCTACACCTTC
TRBV7-9	NA	NA	TRBJ1-1	CASSPRYGTEAFF	TGTGCCAGCAGCCCTCGGTACGGGACTGAAGCTTTCTTT
TRBV7-9	NA	NA	TRBJ2-3	CASSLVPEETDTQYF	TGTGCCAGCAGCTTAGTCCCCGAGGAAACAGATACGCAGTATTTT
TRBV5-1	NA	NA	TRBJ2-1	CASSRGTSDEQFF	TGCGCCAGCAGCCGCGGGACTTCCGATGAGCAGTTCTTC
TRBV7-6	NA	NA	TRBJ2-1	CASSSRLGNEQFF	TGTGCCAGCAGCTCAAGACTCGGGAATGAGCAGTTCTTC
TRBV30	NA	NA	TRBJ2-3	CAWSLRASDTDTQYF	TGTGCCTGGAGCCTCCGGGCGAGCGACACAGATACGCAGTATTTT
TRBV7-2	few	TRBD1	TRBJ2-1	CASSSGTAAYNEQFF	TGTGCCAGCAGCTCCGGGACAGCTGCCTACAATGAGCAGTTCTTC
TRBV12-3/TRBV12-4	NA	NA	TRBJ2-3	CASSSNRADTQYF	TGTGCCAGCAGCTCCAACAGGGCCGATACGCAGTATTTT